The clone carrying this T cell receptor (beta chain) was counted ten times or more. Its antigen is not known. The CDR3 spans 14 residues. J was trimmed by 0 bases and V by 3 bases; bases with no gene match: 1. This sample was included in a study of T-cell reconstitution after alpha-beta-depleted transplantation in children. Overall study findings and caveats: T-cell counts and diversity at one year following transplant were attributed mainly to newly produced T cells. Reports say that about two months after transplant, the alpha-beta T cells came out of several hundred graft clones that had expanded.

The library targeted TCRbeta and was prepared with unique molecular identifiers. MiXCR, applied by TCRdb to the PCR reads, yields one record per CDR3 protein. The repertoire holds 550,000 to 600,000 distinct CDR3 sequences, with more than 20% as singletons. The origin of this receptor is a boy under two years old who had a stem cell transplant for acute myeloid leukemia, so the T cells may come from the graft donor. The chain combines TRBV12-3 or TRBV12-4 with TRBJ1-2; 7 bases line up with TRBD1. The sequencing here drew on PBMCs, mostly from graft donor cells, taken 360 days after TCRalphabeta/CD19-depleted stem cell transplant. CDR3 region: CASSFQGANYGYTF. DNA of the CDR3: TGTGCCAGCAGTTTTCAGGGGGCTAACTATGGCTACACCTTC.